The 8 T cell receptor beta chains given below trace back to one sample, sequenced in a study of cytomegalovirus exposure and HLA in healthy donors. It was with 60 Vbeta and 13 Jbeta primers that the PCR ran. Data came from immunoSEQ multiplex PCR; TCRdb stores just in-frame clones and leaves some out. The table lists approximately 150,000 clones, nearly 70% of them singletons. The specimen was PBMCs. The receptors here all came from a man between 25 and 39 years old in good health and CMV-seropositive.

The chain carries TRBV19 and TRBJ2-7, with TRBD1 identical over 11 bases. V dropped 5 bases and J dropped 6; count of bases not matched to a gene: 9. The CDR3 sequence is 15 residues long. CDR1 LNHDA and CDR2 SQIVND come from the germline V gene (reference sequence). The CDR3 DNA is TGTGCCAGTAGTCTCGGGACAGGGGGGTTAGGCGAGCAGTACTTC. Protein product: CASSLGTGGLGEQYF.

The J gene is TRBJ2-1, the V gene TRBV15; 10 nucleotides agree with TRBD2. Germline CDR1 and CDR2: LNHNV and YYDKDF (reference sequence). CDR3 length equals 15 residues. The junction had 5 bases not matched to a gene; V was cut back by 3 bases and J by 6 bases. The chain's CDR3 is CATSSGLAGVNEQFF. The CDR3, as DNA: TGTGCCACCAGCAGTGGGCTAGCGGGAGTCAATGAGCAGTTCTTC.

The chain carries TRBV6-1 and TRBJ2-5; 11 bases are shared with TRBD1. The CDR3 totals 15 residues. V was clipped by 6 bases and J by 6 bases; unmatched bases: 9. Germline V gene sequence: CDR1 MNHNS, CDR2 SASEGT. CDR3 protein: CASSEPGQGVKTQYF. The CDR3 DNA reads as TGTGCCAGCAGCGAACCGGGACAGGGGGTTAAGACCCAGTACTTC.

The chain uses TRBV11-3 and TRBJ2-7, with 11 bases fitting TRBD2. The germline V gene encodes CDR1 SGHNT and CDR2 YENEEA. The length of the CDR3 is 18 residues. V trimming: 1 base; J trimming: 3 bases; junction bases outside the gene matches: 11. CDR3 residues: CASSLVASGRSRIYEQYF. The CDR3, as DNA: TGTGCCAGCAGCTTAGTTGCTAGCGGGAGGAGTAGGATCTACGAGCAGTACTTC.

This sequence joins TRBV9 and TRBJ2-7, with TRBD2 identical over 7 bases. V was pared by 0 bases and J by 2 bases, with 5 bases of the junction left unmatched. Germline V gives CDR1 SGDLS, CDR2 YYNGEE. The CDR3 consists of 15 residues. CDR3 nucleotide sequence: TGTGCCAGCAGCGTAGACCCGGGAGGCCCCTACGAGCAGTACTTC. Encoded protein: CASSVDPGGPYEQYF.

The J gene is TRBJ2-2, the V gene TRBV5-4; 9 nucleotides agree with TRBD1. The junction had 4 bases not matched to a gene; V was cut back by 3 bases and J by 4 bases. The germline V gene encodes CDR1 SGHNT and CDR2 YYREEE (reference sequence). This CDR3 has 15 residues. CDR3 DNA: TGTGCCAGCAGCTACGGACAGGGGCGCACCGGGGAGCTGTTTTTT. Its translation: CASSYGQGRTGELFF. The full variable domain, rest sourced from reference TRBV5-4 and TRBJ2-2, is ETGVTQSPTHLIKTRGQQVTLRCSSQSGHNTVSWYQQALGQGPQFIFQYYREEENGRGNFPPRFSGLQFPNYSSELNVNALELDDSALYLCASSYGQGRTGELFFGEGSRLTVL.

The chain recombines TRBV9 with TRBJ2-1, with TRBD2 matching 9 bases. Germline CDR1 is SGDLS and CDR2 is YYNGEE. V lost 0 bases to trimming and J lost 7 bases; unmatched junction nucleotides: 5. This CDR3 has 15 amino acids. The CDR3 DNA reads as TGTGCCAGCAGCGTAGAAGCCCTAGCGGGAAATGAGCAGTTCTTC. Protein: CASSVEALAGNEQFF.

A few counts support this clone. V and J are TRBV5-1 and TRBJ2-1; 11 positions match TRBD2. J gave up 8 bases and V 4 bases, and 8 bases lay outside the gene matches. CDR3 length: 15 residues. CDR1 and CDR2 (germline): SGHRS, YFSETQ. DNA of the CDR3: TGCGCCAGCAGCCCTAGCGGGAGGATGTTGGATGAGCAGTTCTTC. It specifies CASSPSGRMLDEQFF. The whole variable domain, remainder taken from reference TRBV5-1 and TRBJ2-1, is KAGVTQTPRYLIKTRGQQVTLSCSPISGHRSVSWYQQTPGQGLQFLFEYFSETQRNKGNFPGRFSGRQFSNSRSEMNVSTLELGDSALYLCASSPSGRMLDEQFFGPGTRLTVL.